This T cell receptor (beta chain) was captured in a study of T cells in Graves' hyperthyroidism and ophthalmopathy. For the diagnoses, clinical symptoms, serum thyroxine and TRAb, thyroid ultrasound and orbital computed tomography were used. The V end was cut by 7 bases, the J end by 5 bases, with 18 bases between. This CDR3 contains 14 residues. RNA transcripts yielded amplified TCR beta CDR3 regions. Initially, a first-round RT-PCR of the TCR CDR3 employed the HTBI primer set. TCRdb ran MiXCR on the multiplex PCR reads and lists one entry per CDR3 protein. The data show just over 550,000 distinct CDR3 sequences, just over 45% seen once.

The V and J genes are TRBV12-3 or TRBV12-4 and TRBJ2-7; perhaps TRBD1 as D (5 bases). Sequencing was done on a sample of peripheral blood or thyroid tissue (not recorded which). The sequence was collected from a woman aged 18-35 years with Graves' hyperthyroidism. This chain's CDR3 is CASTLDITWNEQYF. Here the CDR3 DNA reads TGTGCCAGCACCCTGGACATAACCTGGAACGAGCAGTACTTC.